One and the same sample provided the 15 T cell receptor beta chains below, sequenced in a study of CD8+CD57+ T cells in acquired aplastic anemia. The template for TCR beta VDJ and CDR3 sequence profiling was genomic DNA. TCRdb passed the reads through MiXCR, listing each CDR3 protein once. The sample lists some 180,000 distinct CDR3 sequences, approximately 49% seen once, with approximately 3% in the top ten. Specimen: sorted CD4+, CD8+, or CD8+CD57+ T cells (not recorded which) from PBMCs. Receptors were obtained from a human donor in good health.

In this sample, this clonotype turned up a few times. The chain couples TRBV11-2 to TRBJ2-4, with TRBD1 identical over 11 bases. CDR3 size: 16 residues. The germline gives CDR1 SGHAT, CDR2 FQNNGV. V was clipped by 2 bases and J by 9 bases; unmatched bases: 9. The CDR3 here is CASSLLGGQGVSIQYF. CDR3 nucleotides: TGTGCCAGCAGCTTACTTGGGGGACAGGGGGTAAGCATTCAGTACTTC.

This clonotype occurred many times. The gene calls are TRBV20-1 and TRBJ2-7, with 10 positions matching TRBD1. Germline CDR1 DFQATT, CDR2 SNEGSKA (reference sequence). Trimming at V came to 2 bases and at J to 7 bases, leaving 8 bases not matched to a gene. There are 14 residues in the CDR3. The CDR3, as DNA: TGCAGTGCTAGAAGGGGCGGGACAGGGGTGGAGCAGTACTTC. Translation: CSARRGGTGVEQYF.

This clonotype was seen repeatedly, ten times or more. The rearrangement joins TRBV2 to TRBJ2-2, with D tentatively TRBD2 (6 bases). V was trimmed by 6 bases and J by 4 bases, leaving 15 bases between them. This CDR3 comprises 15 residues. Germline loops: CDR1 SNHLY, CDR2 FYNNEI. The CDR3: CASSRPGVGTGELFF. CDR3 sequence (DNA): TGTGCCAGCAGCCGCCCGGGGGTGGGCACCGGGGAGCTGTTTTTT. The full variable domain, its missing parts supplied by reference TRBV2 and TRBJ2-2, is EPEVTQTPSHQVTQMGQEVILRCVPISNHLYFYWYRQILGQKVEFLVSFYNNEISEKSEIFDDQFSVERPDGSNFTLKIRSTKLEDSAMYFCASSRPGVGTGELFFGEGSRLTVL.

This chain links TRBV9 with TRBJ2-1, with D possibly being TRBD1 (5 bases). V lost 2 bases to trimming and J lost 7 bases, with 22 bases between them. CDR3 length equals 17 residues. Per the germline V gene, CDR1 is SGDLS and CDR2 is YYNGEE. The CDR3 sequence: CASSVTSGRGVGNEQFF. In nucleotides, the CDR3 is TGTGCCAGCAGCGTCACCTCAGGAAGGGGTGTCGGGAATGAGCAGTTCTTC.

The J gene is TRBJ1-4, the V gene TRBV2, with D hard to call. Germline V gene sequence: CDR1 SNHLY, CDR2 FYNNEI. The CDR3 extends over 14 amino acids. Trimming removed 6 bases at V and 10 bases at J, with 18 bases between. The CDR3 sequence: CASRAAFRPGKLFF. The CDR3 DNA follows: TGTGCCAGCAGGGCGGCCTTCAGGCCTGGAAAACTGTTTTTT.

This clonotype was detected many times. The chain couples TRBV6-6 to TRBJ2-7, with a possible D match to TRBD1 (6 bases). This CDR3 contains 14 residues. V lost 3 bases to trimming and J lost 2 bases, with 11 bases between them. CDR1 and CDR2 (germline): MNHNY, SVGAGI (reference sequence). CDR3 bases: TGTGCCAGCAGTTATTCGAGGGGGACCTACGAGCAGTACTTC. The encoded protein is CASSYSRGTYEQYF.

This clonotype was seen a handful of times. The gene calls are TRBV12-5 and TRBJ2-3; a weak D match, TRBD2 (6 bases). Trimming left V 2 bases short and J 5 bases short, with 17 bases between. CDR3 length: 16 residues. From germline, CDR1 is LGHNT and CDR2 FRNRAP. CDR3 amino acids: CASGLWRTTLLDTQYF. The DNA for the CDR3 is TGTGCTAGTGGTTTGTGGAGGACTACACTCTTAGATACGCAGTATTTT.

As regards this clonotype: With a much larger clone just one base away, this may be a read error. The rearrangement joins TRBV19 to TRBJ2-7, with TRBD1 identical over 8 bases. This CDR3 has 16 residues. The junction had 11 bases not matched to a gene; V was cut back by 4 bases and J by 3 bases. Germline V gene data show CDR1 as LNHDA and CDR2 as SQIVND (reference sequence). CDR3 bases: TGTGCCAGTAGTAACCCCCCGGGACAGGCGGGCTACGAGCAGTACTTC. Translating it yields CASSNPPGQAGYEQYF.

The rearrangement joins TRBV10-2 to TRBJ2-7; TRBD1 matches at 9 bases. The CDR3 runs 15 residues. Trimming cost V 8 bases and J 6 bases; bases outside gene matches: 14. Germline CDR1 and CDR2: WSHSY and SAAADI. CDR3 nucleotides: TGCGCCAGCCAAGTACCGGGACAGGGTGCCGGCGAGCAGTACTTC. Translating it yields CASQVPGQGAGEQYF.

This clonotype occurred many times. The V call is TRBV20-1, the J call TRBJ1-1; no definite D call. Germline V gene data show CDR1 as DFQATT and CDR2 as SNEGSKA (reference sequence). This CDR3 is built from 13 residues. V dropped 3 bases and J dropped 0 bases, with 8 bases sitting between them. CDR3 nucleotides: TGCAGTGCTAGTTGGACTGTGAACACTGAAGCTTTCTTT. Protein sequence: CSASWTVNTEAFF.

The chain links TRBV10-3 to TRBJ1-2; 8 bases align to TRBD1. V gave up 8 bases and J gave up 1 base; unmatched junction bases: 12. This CDR3 spans 16 amino acids. Germline values: CDR1 ENHRY, CDR2 SYGVKD. The CDR3 coding sequence is TGTGCCATCGGTTTGGGGGGGACAGGATATAACTATGGCTACACCTTC. Residues: CAIGLGGTGYNYGYTF.

The gene calls are TRBV20-1 and TRBJ2-7; tentatively, D is TRBD1 (6 bases). CDR3 size: 13 residues. Trimming removed 7 bases at V and 2 bases at J, with 15 bases between. In germline, CDR1 is DFQATT, CDR2 SNEGSKA (reference sequence). The CDR3, as DNA: TGCAGTGGAAGGGGGAGCCTCCCCTACGAGCAGTACTTC. It encodes CSGRGSLPYEQYF.

This clonotype has at least ten counts. The V call is TRBV9, the J call TRBJ1-1, with 7 bases identical to TRBD1. J was trimmed by 9 bases and V by 3 bases; bases with no gene match: 8. This CDR3 spans 13 amino acids. Looked up from germline, CDR1 is SGDLS and CDR2 is YYNGEE. As DNA, the CDR3 is TGTGCCAGCAGCGCCACGACAGGGACGAAAGCTTTCTTT. Its protein product is CASSATTGTKAFF.

The chain joins TRBV19 to TRBJ1-3, with D unresolved. The CDR3 totals 15 residues. CDR1 LNHDA and CDR2 SQIVND come from the germline V gene (reference sequence). The V end was cut by 6 bases, the J end by 0 bases, with 12 bases between. The CDR3 coding sequence is TGTGCCAGTAGCCGCCCTGGCAACTCTGGAAACACCATATATTTT. It translates to CASSRPGNSGNTIYF. Drawing the rest from reference TRBV19 and TRBJ1-3, the complete variable domain is DGGITQSPKYLFRKEGQNVTLSCEQNLNHDAMYWYRQDPGQGLRLIYYSQIVNDFQKGDIAEGYSVSREKKESFPLTVTSAQKNPTAFYLCASSRPGNSGNTIYFGEGSWLTVV.

This clonotype was seen ten or more times. The rearrangement joins TRBV7-2 to TRBJ2-7; possible D gene TRBD2, 5 bases. Deletions cut 5 bases from V and 4 bases from J, with 18 bases between. The length of the CDR3 is 15 residues. The germline CDR1 and CDR2 sequences are SGHTA and FQGNSA. The CDR3 DNA is TGTGCCAGCAGCACAGAGGCGGGTTCTAGTTACGAGCAGTACTTC. Encoded protein: CASSTEAGSSYEQYF.